The 21 T cell receptor beta chains below were found in one sample sequenced in a study of Ad26.COV2.S vaccination and SARS-CoV-2 variants. TCRdb's table, derived via immunoSEQ multiplex PCR, lists solely in-frame clones and lacks some. The table lists roughly 700,000 clones, roughly 90% of them singletons. Described treatment: 15 to 20 received Ad26.COV2.S at low or high dose, single or two shots; 5 received placebo; per-sample allocation not given. Following the first vaccine or placebo injection, samples were taken on day 63. The sample in question was peripheral blood, obtained in a trial of Ad26.COV2.S vaccine versus placebo. These receptors originate from a person aged 18-65 years who received the Ad26.COV2.S COVID-19 vaccine or a placebo.

The chain combines TRBV25-1 with TRBJ2-7; D remains unclear. The germline V and J ends were trimmed by 7 bases and 2 bases, with 9 bases remaining between them. The CDR3 extends over 12 amino acids. Looked up from germline, CDR1 is MGHDK and CDR2 is SYGVNS. As DNA, the CDR3 is TGTGCCAGCAAAGGTACCACCTACGAGCAGTACTTC. It yields the protein CASKGTTYEQYF.

The chain employs TRBV3-1 (or the pseudogene TRBV3-2) and TRBJ2-4, with TRBD1 identical over 7 bases. Germline V lookup: CDR1 LGHDT, CDR2 YNNKEL (reference sequence). CDR3 length: 15 residues. V dropped 0 bases and J dropped 9; count of bases not matched to a gene: 8. The DNA of the CDR3 is TGTGCCAGCAGCCAAGATGGGACAGTGGTCCCCATTCAGTACTTC. It codes for CASSQDGTVVPIQYF.

This clone was observed a few times. CDR3 nucleotide sequence: TGCAGCGTTGTTGGGAACAATGAAAAACTGTTTTTT. Translation gives CSVVGNNEKLFF. The gene calls are TRBV29-1 and TRBJ1-4; D is unclear. The CDR3 sequence is 12 residues long. Germline loops: CDR1 SQVTM, CDR2 ANQGSEA. V shed 4 bases and J shed 5 bases, with 8 bases lying between them.

This clone was recorded only once. The chain recombines TRBV29-1 with TRBJ2-1, with D tentatively TRBD2 (5 bases). Germline CDR1 is SQVTM and CDR2 is ANQGSEA. The CDR3 runs 16 residues. Trimming took 6 bases from V and 0 from J, leaving 18 bases between them. Written as DNA, the CDR3 is TGCAGCGTATCCGAACCCCGGAGGAGCTCCTACAATGAGCAGTTCTTC. It yields the protein CSVSEPRRSSYNEQFF.

The chain carries TRBV19 and TRBJ1-6, with 10 bases that match TRBD1. The ends lost 1 base at V and 6 bases at J; junction bases unmatched: 3. The CDR3 consists of 16 residues. Germline V gives CDR1 LNHDA, CDR2 SQIVND (reference sequence). This chain's CDR3 is CASSIAGTGVNSPLHF. The CDR3 DNA sequence: TGTGCCAGTAGTATAGCCGGGACAGGGGTTAATTCACCCCTCCACTTT.

The V call is TRBV27, the J call TRBJ2-1, with 9 bases fitting TRBD1. The CDR3 is made up of 16 amino acids. The germline V gene encodes CDR1 MNHEY and CDR2 SMNVEV (reference sequence). V was pared by 7 bases and J by 6 bases, with 13 bases of the junction left unmatched. The CDR3 sequence is CASINSPGQGVNEQFF. CDR3 sequence (DNA): TGTGCCAGCATTAACTCTCCGGGACAGGGAGTCAATGAGCAGTTCTTC.

This chain links TRBV2 with TRBJ1-4; D is unclear. This CDR3 region has 14 residues. Trimming left V 2 bases short and J 5 bases short, with 9 bases between. Germline CDR1 is SNHLY and CDR2 is FYNNEI. Here the CDR3 DNA reads TGTGCCAGCAGTGAAAAACGGCGGAATGAAAAACTGTTTTTT. Protein sequence: CASSEKRRNEKLFF.

This clone was seen once. This rearrangement joins TRBV18 to TRBJ2-1; 9 bases agree with TRBD1. Germline CDR1 reads KGHSH; CDR2 reads LQKENI. The ends lost 0 bases at V and 4 bases at J; junction bases unmatched: 16. The CDR3 totals 20 residues. CDR3: CASSPPETGGKRGPYNEQFF. CDR3 sequence (DNA): TGTGCCAGCTCACCACCGGAGACAGGGGGGAAACGGGGGCCTTACAATGAGCAGTTCTTC.

The chain employs TRBV5-4 and TRBJ1-1, with D unclear. From germline, CDR1 is SGHNT and CDR2 YYREEE (reference sequence). V lost 3 bases, J lost 4 bases, and 10 bases lay in between. The CDR3 contains 13 residues. CDR3 nucleotides: TGTGCCAGCAGCTACCCAACAGCCACTGAAGCTTTCTTT. It yields the protein CASSYPTATEAFF.

On this clone: The junction does not match germline at one end; this may be a read error. This chain links TRBV7-7 with TRBJ2-2; 8 nucleotides match TRBD1. Germline V gene data show CDR1 as SSHAT and CDR2 as FNYEAQ (reference sequence). This CDR3 region has 16 residues. The CDR3 sequence is CASSQTGEVGTGELFF. The DNA for the CDR3 is TGTGCTAGCAGCCAGACAGGGGAGGTCGGAACCGGGGAGCTGTTTTTT. Looking up the rest from reference TRBV7-7 and TRBJ2-2 gives the full variable domain: GAGVSQSPRYKVTKRGQDVTLRCDPISSHATLYWYQQALGQGPEFLTYFNYEAQPDKSGLPSDRFSAERPEGSISTLTIQRTEQRDSAMYRCASSQTGEVGTGELFFGEGSRLTVL.

The chain couples TRBV19 to TRBJ2-5, with D unresolved. Trimming cost V 2 bases and J 2 bases, with 9 bases left between them. The CDR3 runs 14 residues. Germline CDR1 LNHDA, CDR2 SQIVND (reference sequence). The CDR3 bases are TGTGCCAGTAGTATAAGTACGATACAAGAGACCCAGTACTTC. Its translation is CASSISTIQETQYF.

The chain is built from TRBV7-2 and TRBJ2-5, with D tentatively TRBD1 (5 bases). This CDR3 region has 17 residues. Trimming shortened V by 2 bases and J by 5 bases, and 21 bases separated the two germline ends. Germline values: CDR1 SGHTA, CDR2 FQGNSA. The CDR3 spells CASSLPPTRGRPETQYF. The CDR3 coding sequence is TGTGCCAGCAGCTTACCTCCGACAAGGGGCCGGCCGGAGACCCAGTACTTC.

The J gene is TRBJ1-1, the V gene TRBV6-1; D gene uncertain. Trimming cost V 3 bases and J 3 bases, with 8 bases left between them. This CDR3 comprises 13 residues. Germline V gives CDR1 MNHNS, CDR2 SASEGT. In DNA form, the CDR3 reads TGTGCCAGCAGTGAGGATAGGGACACTGAAGCTTTCTTT. Translating gives CASSEDRDTEAFF.

This chain uses TRBV10-1 with TRBJ1-3, with D unclear. The V end was cut by 6 bases, the J end by 4 bases, with 13 bases between. This CDR3 spans 14 amino acids. Germline CDR1 is WNHNN and CDR2 is SYGVQD (reference sequence). CDR3 DNA sequence: TGCGCCAGCAGCTTGGACCTGACGGGAAACACCATATATTTT. Its protein is CASSLDLTGNTIYF.

The chain combines TRBV29-1 with TRBJ1-2; D is ambiguous. Trimming removed 3 bases at V and 7 bases at J, with 15 bases between. This CDR3 region has 13 residues. Germline loops: CDR1 SQVTM, CDR2 ANQGSEA. The chain's CDR3 is CSVDPTTRPGYTF. CDR3 DNA: TGCAGCGTTGATCCTACCACGCGCCCTGGCTACACCTTC.

The rearrangement joins TRBV7-9 to TRBJ1-1; D gene unclear. CDR1 SEHNR and CDR2 FQNEAQ come from the germline V gene (reference sequence). The CDR3 length is 13 residues. V lost 5 bases to trimming and J lost 7 bases, with 14 bases between them. The CDR3 sequence is CASSLFLGGEAFF. The DNA of the CDR3 is TGTGCCAGCAGCCTGTTCTTGGGAGGTGAAGCTTTCTTT.

The chain combines TRBV19 with TRBJ1-5; no definite D call. This CDR3 is built from 18 residues. Germline V gene data show CDR1 as LNHDA and CDR2 as SQIVND (reference sequence). V was pared by 6 bases and J by 1 base, with 22 bases between. The CDR3 DNA reads as TGTGCCAGTAGCCGTATTGTCATTGGGGATTTGAGCAATCAGCCCCAGCATTTT. Translated, it gives CASSRIVIGDLSNQPQHF.

The chain couples TRBV3-1 (or the pseudogene TRBV3-2) to TRBJ2-2; 7 bases map to TRBD1. The CDR3 has 18 residues. The germline gives CDR1 LGHDT, CDR2 YNNKEL (reference sequence). Trimming took 2 bases from V and 0 from J; bases not matched to a gene: 9. CDR3 in amino acids: CASSQKTGRVANTGELFF. Written as DNA, the CDR3 is TGTGCCAGCAGCCAAAAGACAGGGCGTGTGGCGAACACCGGGGAGCTGTTTTTT.

This clone was counted a single time. This chain connects TRBV6-5 to TRBJ2-5; a possible D gene is TRBD2 (6 bases). The CDR3 consists of 13 residues. Per the germline V gene, CDR1 is MNHEY and CDR2 is SVGAGI. Between the trimmed V and J ends, which lost 8 bases and 4 bases, there was a span of 14 bases. In nucleotides, the CDR3 is TGTGCCAGCTCTGGGACTTCTCTAGAGACCCAGTACTTC. This translates into CASSGTSLETQYF.

With respect to this clone: A much larger clone lies a single base off, so this may be a read error. At the DNA level, this CDR3 is encoded by other sequences in the same sample as well. This rearrangement joins TRBV5-1 to TRBJ2-5, with no clear D. V was cut by 2 bases and J by 3 bases, with 2 bases left in between. The CDR3 has 11 amino acids. Germline values: CDR1 SGHRS, CDR2 YFSETQ. As DNA, the CDR3 is TGCGCCAGCAGCTTCGAAGAGACCCAGTACTTC. Translated: CASSFEETQYF.

This clone appeared many times. V and J are TRBV27 and TRBJ2-7; 13 nucleotides match TRBD2. V dropped 4 bases and J dropped 3; count of bases not matched to a gene: 15. The CDR3 loop spans 19 amino acids. Germline V gives CDR1 MNHEY, CDR2 SMNVEV (reference sequence). The CDR3 DNA reads TGTGCCAGCAGTTCGGGGACTAGCGGGATCAATGAACGGGGCTACGAGCAGTACTTC. Its protein product is CASSSGTSGINERGYEQYF.